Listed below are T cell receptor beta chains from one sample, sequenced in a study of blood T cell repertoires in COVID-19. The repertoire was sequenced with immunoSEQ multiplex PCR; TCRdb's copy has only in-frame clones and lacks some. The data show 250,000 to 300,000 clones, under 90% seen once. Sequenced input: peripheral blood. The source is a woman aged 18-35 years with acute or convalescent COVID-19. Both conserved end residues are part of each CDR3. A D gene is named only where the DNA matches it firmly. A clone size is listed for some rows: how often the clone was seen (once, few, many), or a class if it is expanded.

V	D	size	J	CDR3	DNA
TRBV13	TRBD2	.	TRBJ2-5	CASSVGTEAGGETQYF	TGTGCCAGCAGCGTCGGGACCGAGGCGGGAGGGGAGACCCAGTACTTC
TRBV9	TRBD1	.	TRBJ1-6	CASSVAGQGASPLHF	TGTGCCAGCAGCGTAGCGGGACAGGGGGCTTCACCCCTCCACTTT
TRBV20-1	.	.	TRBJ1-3	CSARDRRRGNTIYF	TGCAGTGCTCGTGACAGGCGACGAGGAAACACCATATATTTT
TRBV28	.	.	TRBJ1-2	CASGSERGYTF	TGTGCCAGCGGTTCGGAGAGGGGCTACACCTTC
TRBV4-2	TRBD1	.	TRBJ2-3	CASSQGPTGGRLGSTDTQYF	TGTGCCAGCAGCCAAGGCCCGACAGGGGGCAGACTGGGGAGCACAGATACGCAGTATTTT
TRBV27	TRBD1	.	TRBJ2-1	CATQTSGTGYAPYYNEQFF	TGTGCCACCCAAACAAGTGGGACAGGGTACGCCCCATACTACAATGAGCAGTTCTTC
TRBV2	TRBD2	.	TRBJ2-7	CASSGRLAGGLNEQYF	TGTGCCAGCAGTGGACGACTAGCGGGAGGGCTAAACGAGCAGTACTTC
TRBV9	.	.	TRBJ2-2	CASSDEVVQGSGELFF	TGTGCCAGCAGCGACGAGGTGGTACAAGGATCCGGGGAGCTGTTTTTT
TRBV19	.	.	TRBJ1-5	CASELTTAYQPQHF	TGTGCCTCAGAACTCACGACAGCCTATCAGCCCCAGCATTTT
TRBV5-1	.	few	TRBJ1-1	CASSPRTANTEAFF	TGCGCCAGCAGCCCAAGGACAGCTAACACTGAAGCTTTCTTT
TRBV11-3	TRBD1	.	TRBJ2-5	CASSLDPRQGVCRETQYF	TGTGCCAGCAGCTTAGATCCCCGCCAGGGGGTTTGTAGAGAGACCCAGTACTTC
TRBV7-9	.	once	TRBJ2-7	CASSLVDSPNYEQYF	TGTGCCAGCAGCTTAGTAGACAGTCCCAATTACGAGCAGTACTTC
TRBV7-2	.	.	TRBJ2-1	CASSDFFSLNEQFF	TGTGCCAGCAGCGACTTCTTTAGCCTGAATGAGCAGTTCTTC
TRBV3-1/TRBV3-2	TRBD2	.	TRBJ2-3	CASSQMTSGHTDTQYF	TGTGCCAGCAGCCAAATGACTAGCGGGCACACAGATACGCAGTATTTT
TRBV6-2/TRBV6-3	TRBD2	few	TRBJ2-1	CASSYSKWEGTYNEQFF	TGTGCCAGCAGTTACTCGAAGTGGGAGGGGACCTACAATGAGCAGTTCTTC
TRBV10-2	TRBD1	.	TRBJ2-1	CASRTGTGAYNEQFF	TGCGCCAGCAGGACCGGGACAGGGGCCTACAATGAGCAGTTCTTC
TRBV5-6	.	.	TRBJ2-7	CASSLAGEPYEQYF	TGTGCCAGCAGCTTGGCGGGGGAGCCCTACGAGCAGTACTTC
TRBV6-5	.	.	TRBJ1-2	CASSYSSGSSGYGYTF	TGTGCCAGCAGTTACTCTTCAGGGAGTAGCGGCTATGGCTACACCTTC
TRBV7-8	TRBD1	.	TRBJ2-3	CASSLTGGTTDTQYF	TGTGCCAGCAGCTTAACAGGGGGGACCACAGATACGCAGTATTTT
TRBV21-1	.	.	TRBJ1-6	CASSKGTWGRACGSPLHF	TGTGCCAGCAGCAAAGGCACTTGGGGGAGGGCTTGCGGTTCACCCCTCCACTTT
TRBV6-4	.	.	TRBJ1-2	CASSGGGGDGYTF	TGTGCCAGCAGCGGCGGGGGAGGGGATGGCTACACCTTC
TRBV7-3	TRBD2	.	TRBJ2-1	CASSFTSGPYNEQFF	TGTGCCAGCAGCTTCACTAGCGGCCCCTACAATGAGCAGTTCTTC
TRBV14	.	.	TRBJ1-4	CASSQGGVEKLFF	TGTGCCAGCAGCCAAGGAGGTGTGGAAAAACTGTTTTTT
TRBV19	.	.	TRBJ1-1	CASSMRVNTEAFF	TGTGCCAGTAGTATGAGGGTGAACACTGAAGCTTTCTTT
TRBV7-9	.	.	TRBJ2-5	CASSLRTVETQYF	TGTGCCAGCAGCTTACGGACAGTAGAGACCCAGTACTTC
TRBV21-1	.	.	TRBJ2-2	CASTRTGTGGANTGELFF	TGTGCCAGCACTCGAACCGGGACAGGGGGCGCAAACACCGGGGAGCTGTTTTTT
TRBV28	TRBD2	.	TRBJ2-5	CASSLQRERETQYF	TGTGCCAGCAGTTTACAGCGGGAGCGGGAGACCCAGTACTTC
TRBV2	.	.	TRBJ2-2	CASAGFLRTGELFF	TGTGCCAGCGCAGGGTTTTTGAGAACCGGGGAGCTGTTTTTT
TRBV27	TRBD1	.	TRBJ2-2	CASSLNSGTAITGELFF	TGTGCCAGCAGTTTAAATTCCGGGACAGCGATCACCGGGGAGCTGTTTTTT
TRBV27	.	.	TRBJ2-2	CASSLTYPNTGELFF	TGTGCCAGCAGTTTGACATACCCGAACACCGGGGAGCTGTTTTTT
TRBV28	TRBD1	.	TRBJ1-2	CASILGQGTNYGYTF	TGTGCCAGCATCCTTGGACAGGGCACAAACTATGGCTACACCTTC
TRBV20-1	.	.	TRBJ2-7	CSASEGLTYEQYF	TGCAGTGCTAGTGAGGGCCTGACCTACGAGCAGTACTTC
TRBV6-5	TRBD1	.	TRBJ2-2	CASSRTGRSTGELFF	TGTGCCAGCAGCCGGACAGGGCGGAGCACCGGGGAGCTGTTTTTT
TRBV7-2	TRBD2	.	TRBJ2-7	CASSLGSGAGYEQYF	TGTGCCAGCAGCTTAGGTAGCGGGGCCGGCTACGAGCAGTACTTC
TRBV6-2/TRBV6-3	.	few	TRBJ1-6	CASSRIYHARVGNSPLHF	TGTGCCAGCAGTCGTATTTATCACGCCAGGGTTGGTAATTCACCCCTCCACTTT
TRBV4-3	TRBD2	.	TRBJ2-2	CASSQDLGLAANTGELFF	TGCGCCAGCAGCCAAGATCTAGGACTAGCGGCGAACACCGGGGAGCTGTTTTTT
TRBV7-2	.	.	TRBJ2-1	CASSRAVGERSYNEQFF	TGTGCCAGCAGCCGGGCGGTGGGAGAGAGGTCCTACAATGAGCAGTTCTTC
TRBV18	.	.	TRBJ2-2	CASSPVGTGELFF	TGTGCCAGCTCACCCGTCGGGACCGGGGAGCTGTTTTTT
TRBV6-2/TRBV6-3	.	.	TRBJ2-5	CASSNRVARWETQYF	TGTGCCAGCAGTAACCGGGTAGCAAGGTGGGAGACCCAGTACTTC
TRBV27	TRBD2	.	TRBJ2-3	CASSLFYGKSGRPTDTQYF	TGTGCCAGCAGTTTATTTTACGGGAAAAGCGGGAGGCCCACAGATACGCAGTATTTT
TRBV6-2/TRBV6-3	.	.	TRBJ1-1	CASSIDMNTEAFF	TGTGCCAGCAGTATCGACATGAACACTGAAGCTTTCTTT
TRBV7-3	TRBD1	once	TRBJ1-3	CASSLRQGPGNTIYF	TGTGCCAGCAGCCTACGACAGGGACCTGGAAACACCATATATTTT
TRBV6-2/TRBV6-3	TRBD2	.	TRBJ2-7	CASSYTGLAIHEQYF	TGTGCCAGCAGTTACACGGGACTAGCTATCCACGAGCAGTACTTC
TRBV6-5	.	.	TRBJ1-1	CASSYWSDTEAFF	TGTGCCAGCAGTTATTGGTCGGACACTGAAGCTTTCTTT
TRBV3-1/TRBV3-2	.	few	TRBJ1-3	CASSQVGYRGFGNTIYF	TGTGCCAGCAGCCAAGTTGGTTATCGGGGGTTCGGAAACACCATATATTTT
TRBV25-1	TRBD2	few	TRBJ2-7	CASSEKRLAGVLGEQYF	TGTGCCAGCAGTGAAAAAAGACTAGCGGGAGTTCTGGGCGAGCAGTACTTC
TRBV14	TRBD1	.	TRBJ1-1	CASSQDWGRGRGTEAFF	TGTGCCAGCAGCCAAGATTGGGGCAGGGGGAGAGGCACTGAAGCTTTCTTT
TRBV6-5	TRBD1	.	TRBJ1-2	CASSYSTGQGYGYTF	TGTGCCAGCAGTTACTCGACGGGACAGGGTTATGGCTACACCTTC
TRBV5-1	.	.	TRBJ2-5	CASSSVSLQETQYF	TGCGCCAGCAGCTCTGTATCCCTTCAAGAGACCCAGTACTTC
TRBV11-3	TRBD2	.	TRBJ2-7	CASSPEAGAVEQYF	TGTGCCAGCAGCCCTGAAGCGGGAGCCGTCGAGCAGTACTTC
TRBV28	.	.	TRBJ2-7	CASSLVEGPPYEQYF	TGTGCCAGCAGTTTAGTGGAGGGTCCCCCCTACGAGCAGTACTTC
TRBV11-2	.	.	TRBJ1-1	CASSEKQHMNTEAFF	TGTGCCAGCAGCGAGAAACAGCACATGAACACTGAAGCTTTCTTT
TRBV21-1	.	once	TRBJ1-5	CASSTPDKGTLSNQPQHF	TGTGCCAGCAGCACCCCAGACAAAGGGACACTTAGCAATCAGCCCCAGCATTTT